This T cell receptor beta chain was identified during a study of molecular identifiers for immune sequencing clone quantification. One entry per CDR3 protein results from TCRdb running MiXCR on the PCR reads. The table lists around 460,000 distinct CDR3 sequences, about 26% of them singletons. The clonotype comes from a human donor in good health. Some libraries in this study had Jurkat cell RNA spiked in. Sequenced material: naive CD8+ T cells from blood, with Jurkat cell RNA spiked in. The subset denotes: FACS-sorted CD8+CD4-CCR7+CD45RA+ naive T cells.

CDR3 loop: CAISEDRGETQYF. CDR3 DNA: TGTGCCATCAGTGAAGACAGGGGAGAGACCCAGTACTTC. This chain links TRBV10-3 with TRBJ2-5, with TRBD1 matching 8 bases. The CDR3 loop spans 13 amino acids. Germline loops: CDR1 ENHRY, CDR2 SYGVKD. Trimming at V came to 3 bases and at J to 4 bases, leaving 1 base not matched to a gene.